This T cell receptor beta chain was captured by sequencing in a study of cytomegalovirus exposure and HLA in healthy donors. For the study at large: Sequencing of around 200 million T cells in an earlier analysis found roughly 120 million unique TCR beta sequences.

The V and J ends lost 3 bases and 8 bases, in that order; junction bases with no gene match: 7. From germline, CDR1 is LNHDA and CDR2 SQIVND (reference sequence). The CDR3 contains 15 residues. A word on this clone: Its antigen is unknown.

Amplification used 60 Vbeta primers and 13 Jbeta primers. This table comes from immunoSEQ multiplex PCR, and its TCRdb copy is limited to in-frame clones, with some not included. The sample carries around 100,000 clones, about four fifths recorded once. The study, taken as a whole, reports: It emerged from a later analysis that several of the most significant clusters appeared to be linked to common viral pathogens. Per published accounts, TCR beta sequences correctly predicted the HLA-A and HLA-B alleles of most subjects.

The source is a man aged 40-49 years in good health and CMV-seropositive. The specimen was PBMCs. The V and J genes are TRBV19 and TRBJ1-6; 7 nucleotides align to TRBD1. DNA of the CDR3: TGTGCCAGTAGTATCGGGACAGCTTCTTATTCACCCCTCCACTTT. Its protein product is CASSIGTASYSPLHF.